The entry that follows covers one T cell receptor beta chain sequence. The antigen is undetermined. Profiled with immunoSEQ multiplex PCR; TCRdb holds only in-frame clones, not every one. Here the sample spans around 380,000 clones, 70% to 90% being singletons. This entry comes from a study of Ad26.COV2.S vaccination and SARS-CoV-2 variants. Treatment noted: about 20 received Ad26.COV2.S at low or high dose, single or two shots; 5 received placebo; per-sample allocation not given. The study sampled participants on day 63 after the first vaccine or placebo injection. Whole-study results and caveats: People who got the vaccine or the placebo had similar non-spike TCR breadth. Reportedly, spike-specific CD8+ and CD4+ T cell responses achieved substantial breadth once vaccination had taken place.

Germline V gene data show CDR1 as SNHLY and CDR2 as FYNNEI. The CDR3 loop spans 14 amino acids. V was trimmed by 2 bases and J by 4 bases, leaving 11 bases between them. The sample in question was peripheral blood, obtained in a trial of Ad26.COV2.S vaccine versus placebo. This chain joins TRBV2 and TRBJ1-2; no definite D call. The source is a person aged 18-65 years who received the Ad26.COV2.S COVID-19 vaccine or a placebo. For the CDR3, the DNA is TGTGCCAGCAGTGAAACAAAGGCTATCTATGGCTACACCTTC. Protein: CASSETKAIYGYTF.